Following are 20 T cell receptor beta chains from one sample sequenced in a study of PD-1 blockade in classical Hodgkin lymphoma. Sample time point: cycle 4 day 1 (C4D1), after 6 weeks of nivolumab. Following autologous stem cell transplantation, relapse occurred in every patient, and exposure to brentuximab vedotin varied. The table came from immunoSEQ multiplex PCR; TCRdb's copy has only in-frame clones and leaves some out. The sample shows about 24,000 clones, about four fifths of them seen only once. The sample in question was peripheral blood mononuclear cells (PBMCs), obtained before the fourth cycle of nivolumab. The receptors come from a human donor with classical Hodgkin lymphoma.

This clone was found once. This chain uses TRBV11-3 with TRBJ1-6, with D perhaps matching TRBD1 (6 bases). Trimming pared 0 bases from V and 9 bases from J, leaving 12 bases between. CDR3 length equals 15 residues. CDR1 and CDR2 (germline): SGHNT, YENEEA. Here the CDR3 reads CASSLDVQGRSPLHF. CDR3 sequence (DNA): TGTGCCAGCAGCTTAGATGTACAGGGACGTTCACCCCTCCACTTT.

The chain is built from TRBV7-8 and TRBJ1-3; tentatively, D is TRBD1 (5 bases). CDR1 is SGHVS and CDR2 is FQNEAQ in the germline V gene. Deletions cut 7 bases from V and 0 bases from J, with 25 bases between. The CDR3 has 19 amino acids. CDR3 loop: CASTRPRGDQLFSGNTIYF. The CDR3 nucleotides read TGTGCCAGCACCCGCCCTAGGGGAGACCAGCTGTTCTCTGGAAACACCATATATTTT.

V and J are TRBV5-1 and TRBJ2-1; 7 bases match TRBD1. Looked up from germline, CDR1 is SGHRS and CDR2 is YFSETQ. The CDR3 extends over 18 amino acids. Trimming removed 1 base from V and 2 bases from J; junction bases left unmatched: 12. The CDR3 here is CASSLWGPTGAAYNEQFF. CDR3 sequence (DNA): TGCGCCAGCAGCTTGTGGGGCCCAACAGGGGCAGCCTACAATGAGCAGTTCTTC.

This chain uses TRBV29-1 with TRBJ1-4; weak D call: TRBD1 (6 bases). V lost 4 bases to trimming and J lost 7 bases, with 16 bases between them. The length of the CDR3 is 14 residues. The germline V gene has CDR1 SQVTM and CDR2 ANQGSEA. CDR3 sequence reads: CSVALGGGGEKLFF. Here the CDR3 DNA reads TGCAGCGTTGCCCTCGGAGGGGGGGGTGAAAAACTGTTTTTT.

This clone was seen once. The chain links TRBV5-4 to TRBJ2-7; D unclear. CDR3 length equals 15 residues. Germline CDR1 SGHNT, CDR2 YYREEE (reference sequence). Trimming took 2 bases from V and 1 from J, leaving 13 bases between them. The CDR3 nucleotides read TGTGCCAGCAGCTTAATATTCGGGTCTTCCTACGAGCAGTACTTC. Its translation: CASSLIFGSSYEQYF.

The CDR3 is CASSFITGELFF. The CDR3 DNA is TGTGCCAGCAGTTTCATCACCGGGGAGCTGTTTTTT. V is TRBV28 and J is TRBJ2-2; D is unclear. Trimming shortened V by 3 bases and J by 4 bases, and 3 bases separated the two germline ends. Germline lookup yields CDR1 MDHEN and CDR2 SYDVKM. The CDR3 consists of 12 residues.

The V and J genes are TRBV19 and TRBJ1-5; TRBD1 aligns across 9 bases. With 5 bases clipped from V and 7 bases from J, the junction kept 6 bases outside the gene matches. The CDR3 contains 14 residues. Looked up from germline, CDR1 is LNHDA and CDR2 is SQIVND (reference sequence). The CDR3 protein is CASSARDRDQPQHF. The DNA for the CDR3 is TGTGCCAGTAGTGCGCGGGACAGGGACCAGCCCCAGCATTTT.

The rearrangement joins TRBV9 to TRBJ2-1; 7 bases match TRBD2. The CDR3 length is 16 residues. Germline V gene data show CDR1 as SGDLS and CDR2 as YYNGEE. Losses at the gene ends were 2 bases for V and 3 bases for J; bases not matched to a gene: 8. CDR3 residues: CASSVEAGPYYNEQFF. The CDR3 DNA sequence: TGTGCCAGCAGCGTCGAAGCGGGACCTTACTACAATGAGCAGTTCTTC.

V and J are TRBV19 and TRBJ2-6; D may be TRBD1 or TRBD2 (5 bases each). The CDR3 spans 16 residues. V was pared by 6 bases and J by 4 bases, with 16 bases between. Germline values: CDR1 LNHDA, CDR2 SQIVND (reference sequence). The DNA for the CDR3 is TGTGCCAGTAGGTCTTTAGGGACGGGGGGGGCCAACGTCCTGACTTTC. This gives the protein CASRSLGTGGANVLTF.

The chain is built from TRBV21-1 and TRBJ2-7; whether TRBD2, the table's D call, matches the DNA was not checked. TRBV21-1 is described as a pseudogene. The CDR3 extends over 11 amino acids. CDR3 sequence: CASKAGGEQYF. Written as DNA, the CDR3 is TGTGCCAGCAAGGCGGGGGGCGAGCAGTACTTC.

V gene TRBV7-8 combines with J gene TRBJ1-3; D is perhaps TRBD1 (6 bases). The germline CDR1 and CDR2 sequences are SGHVS and FQNEAQ. V was pared by 3 bases and J by 6 bases, with 21 bases between. The CDR3 has 17 residues. The CDR3 protein is CASSFMSKPGQENTIYF. DNA of the CDR3: TGTGCCAGCAGCTTTATGTCTAAACCGGGACAAGAAAACACCATATATTTT.

CDR3 sequence reads: CASSYSKREAYNEQFF. The CDR3 DNA is TGTGCCAGCAGTTACTCGAAGCGGGAGGCCTACAATGAGCAGTTCTTC. V usage is TRBV6-5 and J usage is TRBJ2-1, with 9 bases matching TRBD2. There are 16 residues in the CDR3. With V trimmed by 0 bases and J by 2 bases, 2 bases remained unmatched. CDR1 and CDR2 from the germline V gene are MNHEY and SVGAGI.

The chain employs TRBV5-4 and TRBJ1-2; weak D call: TRBD1 (5 bases). CDR1 and CDR2 (germline): SGHNT, YYREEE (reference sequence). Deletions cut 2 bases from V and 4 bases from J, with 15 bases between. The length of the CDR3 is 15 residues. CDR3 DNA: TGTGCCAGCAGCTTAGGGGAAGGGTTTAGCTATGGCTACACCTTC. Translating it yields CASSLGEGFSYGYTF.

V is TRBV30 and J is TRBJ1-2; D remains unclear. The germline gives CDR1 GTSNPN, CDR2 SVGIG (reference sequence). This CDR3 region has 12 residues. The V end was cut by 0 bases, the J end by 4 bases, with 6 bases between. The CDR3 is CAWSVTGYGYTF. The CDR3 DNA is TGTGCCTGGAGTGTAACGGGCTATGGCTACACCTTC.

This sequence joins TRBV9 and TRBJ1-3, with unresolved D. Trimming stripped 0 bases from V and 1 base from J, with 17 bases between. Per the germline V gene, CDR1 is SGDLS and CDR2 is YYNGEE. This CDR3 region has 18 residues. In DNA, the CDR3 is TGTGCCAGCAGCGTAGAGGGTTCGAAGGCGATATCTGGAAACACCATATATTTT. Its translation: CASSVEGSKAISGNTIYF.

The CDR3 reads CASSLRKTSGHNEQFF. The CDR3 region has the DNA TGTGCCAGCAGCTTAAGGAAGACTAGCGGACACAATGAGCAGTTCTTC. J is TRBJ2-1 and V is TRBV11-1; 9 bases are shared with TRBD2. Trimming at V came to 2 bases and at J to 5 bases, leaving 7 bases not matched to a gene. Germline CDR1 SGHAT, CDR2 FQDESV (reference sequence). CDR3 length: 16 residues.

The rearrangement uses TRBV30 and TRBJ1-3, with unresolved D. The V end lost 1 base, the J end lost 3 bases, and 1 base lay between the germline ends. CDR1 is GTSNPN and CDR2 is SVGIG in the germline V gene (reference sequence). This CDR3 has 11 amino acids. The CDR3: CAWSGGNTIYF. The DNA of the CDR3 is TGTGCCTGGAGTGGTGGAAACACCATATATTTT.

V is TRBV19 and J is TRBJ2-1; no firm D call. CDR1 LNHDA and CDR2 SQIVND come from the germline V gene (reference sequence). The V gene lost 3 bases and the J gene lost 2 bases, with 11 bases spanning the gap. The CDR3 totals 15 residues. The CDR3 DNA reads TGTGCCAGTAGTATTGTCCCCACAACCTACAATGAGCAGTTCTTC. As protein: CASSIVPTTYNEQFF.

This sequence joins TRBV30 and TRBJ1-5; a possible D gene is TRBD1 (5 bases). This CDR3 has 13 residues. V was pared by 1 base and J by 7 bases, with 11 bases between. Germline V lookup: CDR1 GTSNPN, CDR2 SVGIG (reference sequence). CDR3 sequence: CAWSAGGEQPQHF. The CDR3 DNA is TGTGCCTGGAGTGCTGGGGGGGAACAGCCCCAGCATTTT.

V usage is TRBV5-1 and J usage is TRBJ1-1, with D maybe TRBD1 (6 bases). In germline, CDR1 is SGHRS, CDR2 YFSETQ. Trimming cost V 5 bases and J 4 bases, with 21 bases left between them. The CDR3 has 16 amino acids. The CDR3 is CASSPQRGAQGTEAFF. For the CDR3, the DNA is TGCGCCAGCAGTCCTCAACGGGGGGCGCAGGGCACTGAAGCTTTCTTT.